This T cell receptor beta chain was found in a study of blood T cell repertoires in COVID-19. The data were produced by immunoSEQ multiplex PCR, yet TCRdb's version contains in-frame clones alone and is incomplete. The sample has 85,000 to 100,000 clones, approximately 86% seen once. Germline-derived CDR1 and CDR2 are SGDLS and YYNGEE. The CDR3 covers 17 residues. The V and J ends lost 7 bases and 4 bases, in that order; junction bases with no gene match: 12. The rearrangement links TRBV9 to TRBJ2-1, with TRBD2 identical over 12 bases. Sequencing was carried out using peripheral blood. The clonotype comes from a man aged 60-69 years with acute or convalescent COVID-19. The CDR3 protein is CASQRASGGAGYNEQFF. CDR3 nucleotide sequence: TGTGCCAGCCAAAGAGCTAGCGGGGGGGCCGGGTACAATGAGCAGTTCTTC.